This TCR beta chain was obtained from a study of T cell responses to AZD1222 COVID-19 vaccine. Study findings and constraints: Possibly, clonal diversity was underestimated; donors were largely white British and included more females. Increases in Spike-specific TCR breadth and depth were seen after two AZD1222 doses. No repertoire was sampled before or during the peak T cell response, only after it.

Clones were sequenced by immunoSEQ multiplex PCR, and TCRdb holds only the in-frame ones, with some missing. The repertoire has about 93,000 clones, 88% of them found once; the top ten carry about 15%. V lost 3 bases, J lost 0 bases, and 8 bases lay in between. The CDR3 has 14 residues. Germline CDR1 SEHNR, CDR2 FQNEAQ (reference sequence). As to this clone: What it binds is unknown.

Specimen: peripheral blood, collected on day 0 of AZD1222 vaccination. This TCR derives from an adult in good health. The chain couples TRBV7-9 to TRBJ1-1, with D maybe TRBD1 (6 bases). The CDR3: CASSLDRLNTEAFF. DNA of the CDR3: TGTGCCAGCAGCTTGGACAGACTGAACACTGAAGCTTTCTTT.